The 23 T cell receptor beta chains below come from one sample, sequenced in a study of shared clonotypes between healthy human individuals (dated by TCRdb to the early 2020s). The method behind the library was the immunoSEQ multiplex PCR assay. Here the immuneACCESS table is served through TCRdb, limited to in-frame sequences with V and J called. Missing clones are a known gap in these copies; in checked studies unresolved V genes cover under half, and the rest lacks a known reason. The sample yields about 480,000 clones; about 79% were counted once. About 12% of the sample comes from the top ten. The sequencing input was PBMCs. The receptors were gathered from a woman aged 40 to 50 in good health. Some clones in this sample may be carry-over from other donors' samples.

V gene TRBV6-1 combines with J gene TRBJ2-5, with 7 bases aligning to TRBD2. This CDR3 contains 15 residues. The V segment lost 0 bases and the J segment 4 bases; nucleotides outside the gene matches: 5. Germline V gives CDR1 MNHNS, CDR2 SASEGT. The CDR3 spells CASSEAGGPRETQYF. DNA of the CDR3: TGTGCCAGCAGTGAAGCGGGAGGGCCTCGAGAGACCCAGTACTTC.

This sequence joins TRBV15 and TRBJ1-2, with D perhaps matching TRBD1 (5 bases). Germline loops: CDR1 LNHNV, CDR2 YYDKDF (reference sequence). Deletions cut 0 bases from V and 8 bases from J, with 16 bases between. The CDR3 sequence is 15 residues long. The CDR3, as DNA: TGTGCCACCAGCAGAGATGTGGTCGGGGGAAGGGGCTACACCTTC. Amino acid sequence: CATSRDVVGGRGYTF. The full variable domain, completed using reference TRBV15 and TRBJ1-2, is DAMVIQNPRYQVTQFGKPVTLSCSQTLNHNVMYWYQQKSSQAPKLLFHYYDKDFNNEADTPDNFQSRRPNTSFCFLDIRSPGLGDTAMYLCATSRDVVGGRGYTFGSGTRLTVV.

On this clone itself: This may stem from a read error, because a much larger clone lies one nucleotide away. The chain carries TRBV5-4 and TRBJ2-3; D gene ambiguous. Trimming left V 2 bases short and J 2 bases short, with 3 bases between. CDR3 length: 12 residues. Per germline, CDR1 SGHNT and CDR2 YYREEE (reference sequence). The CDR3: CASSFVTDTQYF. CDR3 sequence (DNA): TGTGCCAGCAGCTTCGTCACAGATACGCAGTATTTT.

The rearrangement uses TRBV7-8 and TRBJ2-2; no clear D gene. CDR3 length equals 17 residues. V gave up 2 bases and J gave up 6 bases, with 19 bases separating them. Germline V gene sequence: CDR1 SGHVS, CDR2 FQNEAQ. CDR3 sequence reads: CASSLRIGVKGPGELFF. CDR3 DNA sequence: TGTGCCAGCAGCTTACGTATTGGGGTCAAGGGCCCCGGGGAGCTGTTTTTT. Complete variable domain (other parts from reference TRBV7-8 and TRBJ2-2): GAGVSQSPRYKVAKRGQDVALRCDPISGHVSLFWYQQALGQGPEFLTYFQNEAQLDKSGLPSDRFFAERPEGSVSTLKIQRTQQEDSAVYLCASSLRIGVKGPGELFFGEGSRLTVL.

On this clone: A junction boundary mismatches the germline segment, possibly from a read error. Other DNA sequences in this sample translate to the same CDR3. The chain is built from TRBV6-6 and TRBJ1-2; no definite D call. Germline-derived CDR1 and CDR2 are MNHNY and SVGAGI (reference sequence). The CDR3 contains 12 residues. DNA for the CDR3: TGTGCCAGCAGCCCCGAAGTATATGGCTACACTTTC. It specifies CASSPEVYGYTF.

The CDR3: CASSLEGVARPWYGYTF. The CDR3 DNA reads TGTGCCAGCAGCTTGGAGGGAGTTGCCCGGCCTTGGTATGGCTACACCTTC. The rearrangement links TRBV5-6 to TRBJ1-2; the D is unclear. V lost 0 bases and J 5 bases, leaving 20 bases between the germline ends. The germline V gene encodes CDR1 SGHDT and CDR2 YYEEEE. CDR3 length: 17 residues.

This clone was seen many times. The chain combines TRBV19 with TRBJ2-3; D might be TRBD1 or TRBD2, each matching 6 bases. Trimming left V 1 base short and J 5 bases short, with 22 bases between. There are 18 residues in the CDR3. CDR1 LNHDA and CDR2 SQIVND come from the germline V gene (reference sequence). DNA for the CDR3: TGTGCCAGTAGTATAGGAGAAGGGGGAGCACTAGCAGGAGATACGCAGTATTTT. This sequence encodes CASSIGEGGALAGDTQYF.

This chain connects TRBV9 to TRBJ1-3, with unresolved D. CDR1 is SGDLS and CDR2 is YYNGEE in the germline V gene. Trimming stripped 0 bases from V and 2 bases from J, with 3 bases between. This CDR3 contains 13 residues. In nucleotides, the CDR3 is TGTGCCAGCAGCGTAGATCCTGGAAACACCATATATTTT. As protein: CASSVDPGNTIYF.

The V gene is TRBV19, the J gene TRBJ2-2; TRBD1 is a possible D gene (6 bases). CDR3 length equals 16 residues. Germline assignment: CDR1 LNHDA and CDR2 SQIVND (reference sequence). With 10 bases removed from V and 1 base from J, the gap between germline ends came to 19 bases. CDR3 loop: CATRRTAFLNTGELFF. DNA for the CDR3: TGTGCCACGAGGAGGACAGCTTTCTTGAACACCGGGGAGCTGTTTTTT.

The sample holds a few counts of this clone. The same CDR3 can be traced to other DNA sequences in this sample. The chain combines TRBV28 with TRBJ1-5; 10 bases align to TRBD1. With 3 bases clipped from V and 6 bases from J, the junction kept 5 bases outside the gene matches. There are 15 residues in the CDR3. Germline-derived CDR1 and CDR2 are MDHEN and SYDVKM. The CDR3: CASSFRTGGSQPQHF. The DNA for the CDR3 is TGTGCCAGCAGTTTTCGGACAGGGGGTAGTCAGCCCCAGCATTTT.

This clone appeared once. The CDR3 region has the DNA TGCGCCAGCAGCTCCGGGACTAGCCGCTATGAGCAGTTCTTC. It encodes CASSSGTSRYEQFF. The V call is TRBV5-1, the J call TRBJ2-1; TRBD2 agrees at 9 bases. This CDR3 has 14 residues. V was pared by 3 bases and J by 8 bases, with 6 bases of the junction left unmatched. The germline CDR1 and CDR2 sequences are SGHRS and YFSETQ.

V gene TRBV18 combines with J gene TRBJ1-1; D unclear. The CDR3 loop spans 9 amino acids. Germline V gene data show CDR1 as KGHSH and CDR2 as LQKENI. Between the trimmed V and J ends, which lost 3 bases and 10 bases, there was a span of 3 bases. The CDR3 region is CASSPSAFF. CDR3 coding DNA: TGTGCCAGCTCACCGTCAGCTTTCTTT. Together with reference TRBV18 and TRBJ1-1, the CDR3 gives the full variable domain: NAGVMQNPRHLVRRRGQEARLRCSPMKGHSHVYWYRQLPEEGLKFMVYLQKENIIDESGMPKERFSAEFPKEGPSILRIQQVVRGDSAAYFCASSPSAFFGQGTRLTVV.

This chain connects TRBV30 to TRBJ2-7; no definite D call. CDR3 length equals 12 residues. Germline values: CDR1 GTSNPN, CDR2 SVGIG (reference sequence). V dropped 3 bases and J dropped 2 bases, with 8 bases sitting between them. The CDR3 nucleotides read TGTGCCTGGAGACCGATAACCTACGAGCAGTACTTC. Its protein is CAWRPITYEQYF.

This chain connects TRBV5-1 to TRBJ2-2; D may be TRBD2 (5 bases). The V end lost 7 bases, the J end lost 8 bases, and 18 bases lay between the germline ends. The CDR3 is made up of 14 amino acids. CDR1 and CDR2 (germline): SGHRS, YFSETQ. CDR3 in DNA: TGCGCCAGCTCCCTGGGAGAAGAAACGGGGGAGCTGTTTTTT. Translating it yields CASSLGEETGELFF.

This clone was detected only once. This sequence joins TRBV7-2 and TRBJ2-7, with D possibly called TRBD1 or TRBD2 (5 bases each). The ends were cut back, 1 base at V and 5 bases at J, with 12 bases in the middle. Germline CDR1 SGHTA, CDR2 FQGNSA. The CDR3 sequence is 14 residues long. The CDR3 sequence is CASSLDGLGDEQYF. The CDR3, as DNA: TGTGCCAGCAGCTTAGACGGTTTGGGGGACGAGCAGTACTTC.

The chain joins TRBV9 to TRBJ2-7, with 10 bases matching TRBD2. Unmatched junction bases numbered 3, after V lost 3 bases and J lost 0 bases. The CDR3 has 15 amino acids. CDR1 is SGDLS and CDR2 is YYNGEE in the germline V gene. CDR3 DNA: TGTGCCAGCAGCGCCTCTAGCGGGAGCTCCTACGAGCAGTACTTC. Protein product: CASSASSGSSYEQYF.

V is TRBV27 and J is TRBJ1-1; 9 bases are a match to TRBD1. The germline V gene encodes CDR1 MNHEY and CDR2 SMNVEV (reference sequence). Unmatched junction bases numbered 6, after V lost 6 bases and J lost 1 base. The CDR3 runs to 15 residues. The CDR3 DNA is TGTGCCAGCAGCAGGGACAGGGTTGGGAACACTGAAGCTTTCTTT. Its protein product is CASSRDRVGNTEAFF.

This chain connects TRBV28 to TRBJ1-1, with no clear D. This CDR3 has 17 amino acids. The V end lost 2 bases, the J end lost 0 bases, and 16 bases lay between the germline ends. CDR1 is MDHEN, CDR2 SYDVKM, per germline. This chain's CDR3 is CASSLLWVTQMNTEAFF. The CDR3 nucleotides are TGTGCCAGCAGTTTACTATGGGTCACGCAGATGAACACTGAAGCTTTCTTT.

The CDR3 spells CASKGLAGADTGELFF. The CDR3 nucleotides read TGTGCCAGCAAGGGACTAGCGGGAGCCGACACCGGGGAGCTGTTTTTT. This chain links TRBV6-4 with TRBJ2-2, with 14 bases matching TRBD2. V lost 7 bases and J lost 3; bases outside the gene matches: 4. CDR1 and CDR2 (germline): MRHNA, SNTAGT. The CDR3 length is 16 residues.

This clone occurred a few times. The chain uses TRBV15 and TRBJ2-7, with TRBD2 matching 7 bases. V lost 3 bases and J lost 3; bases outside the gene matches: 14. The CDR3 is 17 residues long. Germline CDR1 and CDR2: LNHNV and YYDKDF (reference sequence). In nucleotides, the CDR3 is TGTGCCACCAGCAGCCAACAACGCGGGAGACCATACTACGAGCAGTACTTC. Translated: CATSSQQRGRPYYEQYF.

The rearrangement uses TRBV6-5 and TRBJ1-1; 8 bases fit TRBD1. Germline loops: CDR1 MNHEY, CDR2 SVGAGI. CDR3 length: 15 amino acids. V lost 4 bases and J lost 4; bases outside the gene matches: 8. CDR3 residues: CASSSQTGVGTEAFF. The DNA of the CDR3 is TGTGCCAGCAGTTCCCAGACAGGGGTGGGCACTGAAGCTTTCTTT.

The table lists this clone with many counts. The rearrangement links TRBV29-1 to TRBJ2-7, with D uncertain. The V end was cut by 5 bases, the J end by 1 base, with 12 bases between. This CDR3 is built from 13 residues. CDR1 is SQVTM and CDR2 is ANQGSEA in the germline V gene. CDR3 region: CSVISPPSYEQYF. CDR3 bases: TGCAGCGTTATTTCACCGCCTTCCTACGAGCAGTACTTC.

The chain is built from TRBV6-5 and TRBJ2-3, with 11 positions matching TRBD2. The CDR3 is made up of 15 amino acids. CDR1 is MNHEY, CDR2 SVGAGI, per germline. J lost 4 bases, V lost 4 bases, and 4 bases had no gene match. CDR3 in amino acids: CASSSLAGGADTQYF. As DNA, the CDR3 is TGTGCCAGCAGTTCGCTAGCGGGGGGCGCAGATACGCAGTATTTT.